The clone carrying this TCR beta chain appeared a few times. What it recognizes is unknown. These data come from a study of identical twins. MiXCR, applied by TCRdb to the 5' RACE reads, yields one record per CDR3 protein. The table records about 720,000 distinct CDR3 sequences, about 20% of them present only once. V lost 3 bases and J lost 3, with 11 bases in between. Germline CDR1 and CDR2: MNHEY and SMNVEV (reference sequence). CDR3 length: 14 residues. General study findings and limits: Twins shared beta out-of-frame sequences in excess, but this excess was weaker.

Separately, the same data were catalogued under a study of T cells expressing NK-cell markers. From that second work: No clear determination of HCMV specificity was made for expanded NKG2C+ T cell clones.

This receptor was identified in a woman aged 18-30 years in good health. V usage is TRBV27 and J usage is TRBJ1-1; D call uncertain. Source material: PBMCs. CDR3 coding DNA: TGTGCCAGCAGTTTCTCGAGGGTTTACACTGAAGCTTTCTTT. Its protein product is CASSFSRVYTEAFF.